Described below is a single T cell receptor beta chain sequence and its context. The J segment lost 5 bases and the V segment lost 3 bases, leaving 3 bases of the junction unmatched. Germline V gives CDR1 LGHNT, CDR2 FRNRAP. The CDR3 is 14 residues long. Authors' data handling: By means of reference gene primer amplification, nucleated cell counts were estimated. Produced via immunoSEQ multiplex PCR; TCRdb's table is partial and in-frame only. The V and J calls and the clone size are those of that table, but D and trimming were determined from the DNA. This sample has some 85,000 clones, with more than 65% found just once. This sample was included in a study of blood T cell repertoires in COVID-19. About the study: The United States, Italy and Spain provided the acute and convalescent COVID-19 samples. The cDNA or gDNA used as material had been derived from T cells, B-cell-depleted T cells, or PBMCs.

The receptor comes from a woman older than 75 with active or convalescent COVID-19. V and J are TRBV12-5 and TRBJ2-5; 10 positions match TRBD2. Source material: peripheral blood. CDR3 sequence reads: CASGFRAGGETQYF. DNA for the CDR3: TGTGCTAGTGGTTTTCGAGCGGGGGGGGAGACCCAGTACTTC.